The source of this T cell receptor (beta chain) is a study of OX40 agonist ivuxolimab in advanced cancers. Overall study context: Eligibility rules accepted prior anti-PD-1, anti-PD-L1 or anti-CTLA-4 therapy, and roughly 42% had some.

The germline V and J ends were trimmed by 5 bases and 0 bases, with 14 bases remaining between them. The CDR3 is 16 amino acids. The germline V gene has CDR1 SEHNR and CDR2 FQNEAQ (reference sequence). Profiled with immunoSEQ multiplex PCR; TCRdb holds only in-frame clones, not every one. The sample includes some 64,000 clones, around 90% of them seen just once. V and J are TRBV7-9 and TRBJ2-1; weak D call: TRBD2 (6 bases). The clonotype was recovered from an adult with an advanced solid tumor such as melanoma, head and neck, liver or kidney cancer. The specimen comprised CD4+ or CD8+ T cells sorted from blood, sampled in a trial of the OX40 agonist ivuxolimab. The DNA of the CDR3 is TGTGCCAGCAGCGCCCGACTAGGGAGCTCCTACAATGAGCAGTTCTTC. Protein: CASSARLGSSYNEQFF.